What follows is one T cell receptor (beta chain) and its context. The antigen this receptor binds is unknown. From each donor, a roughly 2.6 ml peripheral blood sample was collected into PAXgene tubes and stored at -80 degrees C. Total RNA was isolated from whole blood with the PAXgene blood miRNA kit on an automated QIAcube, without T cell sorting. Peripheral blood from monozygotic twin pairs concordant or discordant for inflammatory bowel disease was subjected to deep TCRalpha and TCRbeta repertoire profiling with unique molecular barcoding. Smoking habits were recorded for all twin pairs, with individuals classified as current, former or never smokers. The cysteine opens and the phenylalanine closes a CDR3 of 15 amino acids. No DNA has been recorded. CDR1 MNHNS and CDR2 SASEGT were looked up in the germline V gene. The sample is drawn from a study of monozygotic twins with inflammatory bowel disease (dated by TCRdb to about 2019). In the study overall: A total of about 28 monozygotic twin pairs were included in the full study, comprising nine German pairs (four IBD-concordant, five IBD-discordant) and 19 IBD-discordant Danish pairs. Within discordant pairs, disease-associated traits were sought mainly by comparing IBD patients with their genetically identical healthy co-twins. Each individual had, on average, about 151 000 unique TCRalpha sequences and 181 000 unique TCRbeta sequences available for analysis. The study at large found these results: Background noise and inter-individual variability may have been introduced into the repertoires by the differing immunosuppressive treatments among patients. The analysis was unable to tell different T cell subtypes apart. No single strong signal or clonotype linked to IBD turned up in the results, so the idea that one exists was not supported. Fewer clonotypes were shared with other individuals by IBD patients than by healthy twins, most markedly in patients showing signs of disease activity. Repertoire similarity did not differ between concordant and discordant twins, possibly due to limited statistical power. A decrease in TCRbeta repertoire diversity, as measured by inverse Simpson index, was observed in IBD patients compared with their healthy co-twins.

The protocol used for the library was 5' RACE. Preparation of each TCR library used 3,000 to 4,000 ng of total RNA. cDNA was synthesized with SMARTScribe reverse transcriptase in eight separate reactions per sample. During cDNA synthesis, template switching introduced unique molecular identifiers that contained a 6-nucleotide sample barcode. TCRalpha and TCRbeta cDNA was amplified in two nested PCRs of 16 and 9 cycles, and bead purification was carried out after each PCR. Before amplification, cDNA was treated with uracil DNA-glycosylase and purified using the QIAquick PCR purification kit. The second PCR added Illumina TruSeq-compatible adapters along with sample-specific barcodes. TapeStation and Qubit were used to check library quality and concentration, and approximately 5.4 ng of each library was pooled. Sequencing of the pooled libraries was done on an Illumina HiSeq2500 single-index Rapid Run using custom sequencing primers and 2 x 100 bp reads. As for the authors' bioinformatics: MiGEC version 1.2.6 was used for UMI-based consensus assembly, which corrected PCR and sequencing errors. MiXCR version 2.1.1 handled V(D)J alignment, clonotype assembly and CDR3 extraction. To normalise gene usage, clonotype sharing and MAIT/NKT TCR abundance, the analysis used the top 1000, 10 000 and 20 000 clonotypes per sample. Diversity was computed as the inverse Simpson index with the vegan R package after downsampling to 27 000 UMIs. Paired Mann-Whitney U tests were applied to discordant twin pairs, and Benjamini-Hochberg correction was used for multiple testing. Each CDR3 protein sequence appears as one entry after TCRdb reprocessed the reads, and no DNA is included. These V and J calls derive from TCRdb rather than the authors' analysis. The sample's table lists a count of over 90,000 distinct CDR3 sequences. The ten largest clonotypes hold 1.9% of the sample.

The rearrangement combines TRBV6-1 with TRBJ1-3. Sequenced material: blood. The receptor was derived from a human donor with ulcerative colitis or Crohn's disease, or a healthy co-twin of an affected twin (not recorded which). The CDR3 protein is CASSQTWTLGNTIYF.